The rows below give T cell receptor beta chains drawn from one sample of a study of T cells in Graves' hyperthyroidism and ophthalmopathy. Via MiXCR, TCRdb re-called the multiplex PCR reads, giving one row per CDR3 protein. The sample records a few hundred thousand distinct CDR3 sequences, 15% to 18% being singletons. Sequences were obtained from blood. All receptors derive from a woman in her twenties or thirties with Graves' hyperthyroidism. The CDR3 runs from the conserved cysteine through the conserved F or W. D genes are given only for firm matches.

J gene	V gene	D gene	CDR3 protein
TRBJ2-1	TRBV12-3/TRBV12-4	NA	CASSFTSINYNEQFF
TRBJ1-2	TRBV6-1	NA	CASRLQGESRGYTF
TRBJ2-5	TRBV6-2/TRBV6-3	NA	CASSYSRGRGTQYF
TRBJ2-3	TRBV6-5	TRBD2	CASRFTSGSTDTQYF
TRBJ2-7	TRBV4-1	NA	CASSQRDGSSYEQYF
TRBJ2-7	TRBV7-2	TRBD2	CASSLVGIAGNRGLRSYEQYF
TRBJ2-1	TRBV11-2	TRBD2	CASSLGGGPYNEQFF
TRBJ2-7	TRBV3-1	TRBD1	CASSQRQGTSYEQYF
TRBJ2-3	TRBV19	NA	CASSIGRGFELESTDTQYF
TRBJ2-3	TRBV2	TRBD2	CASSVFGTSGSADTQYF
TRBJ2-7	TRBV7-3	TRBD1	CASSLIGTASFEQYF
TRBJ2-2	TRBV20-1	TRBD2	CSARAHTSGSLAGELFF
TRBJ2-5	TRBV7-2	TRBD2	CASSTGGGLRETQYF
TRBJ1-5	TRBV30	TRBD1	CAWSLGQGQPQHF
TRBJ1-1	TRBV15	TRBD1	CATSSRGGFRNTEAFF
TRBJ1-4	TRBV7-9	NA	CASSPRTSEKLFF
TRBJ2-3	TRBV7-2	NA	CAGRPPWGESADTQYF
TRBJ2-2	TRBV12-3/TRBV12-4	TRBD1	CASRETGGSHGELFF
TRBJ1-1	TRBV6-1	NA	CASRTPGATEAFF
TRBJ2-1	TRBV5-6	TRBD2	CASSPGLAGVPFF
TRBJ2-7	TRBV6-1	NA	CASIETGLTYEQYF
TRBJ1-5	TRBV19	NA	CASSIPYSRGNQPQHF
TRBJ2-7	TRBV12-3/TRBV12-4	TRBD2	CASSRGLAGFEQYF
TRBJ2-7	TRBV20-1	TRBD2	CSASAGLAGDYEQYF
TRBJ1-6	TRBV7-2	TRBD1	CASGTGTGSSPLHF
TRBJ2-1	TRBV2	NA	CASSEEAGLEQFF
TRBJ1-1	TRBV19	NA	CASSIENTEAFF
TRBJ2-7	TRBV10-3	NA	CAISGQESYEQYF
TRBJ1-2	TRBV5-5	TRBD1	CASSRGTGGAFDYGYTF
TRBJ1-5	TRBV27	TRBD1	CASTRTGGAGQPQHF
TRBJ2-1	TRBV9	TRBD2	CASSVELAGVGNEQFF